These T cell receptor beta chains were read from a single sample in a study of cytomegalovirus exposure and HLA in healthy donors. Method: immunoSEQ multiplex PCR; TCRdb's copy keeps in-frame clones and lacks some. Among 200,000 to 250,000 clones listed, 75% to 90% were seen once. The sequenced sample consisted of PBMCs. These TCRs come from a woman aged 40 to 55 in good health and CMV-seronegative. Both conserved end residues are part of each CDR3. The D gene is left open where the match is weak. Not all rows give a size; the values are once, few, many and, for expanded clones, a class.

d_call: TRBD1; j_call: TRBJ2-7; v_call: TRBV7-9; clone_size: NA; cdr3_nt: TGTGCCAGCAGCTTAGCTGTTGGACAGGGGGTCTACGAGCAGTACTTC; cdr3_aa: CASSLAVGQGVYEQYF
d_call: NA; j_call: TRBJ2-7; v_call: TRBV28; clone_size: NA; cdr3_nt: TGTGCCAGCAGTTCCACCGGACAGAGAAGGACTAGGACCTACGAGCAGTACTTC; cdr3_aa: CASSSTGQRRTRTYEQYF
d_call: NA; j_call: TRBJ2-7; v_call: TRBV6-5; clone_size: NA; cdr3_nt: TGTGCCAGCAGTTACTCGGGGCAGGGGACCTACGAGCAGTACTTC; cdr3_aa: CASSYSGQGTYEQYF
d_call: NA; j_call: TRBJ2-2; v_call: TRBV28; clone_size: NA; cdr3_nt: TGTGCCAGCAGTCCTTCGGGGGTGACCGGGGAGCTGTTTTTT; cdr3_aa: CASSPSGVTGELFF
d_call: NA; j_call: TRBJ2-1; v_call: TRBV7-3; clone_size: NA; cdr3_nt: TGTGCCAGCAGCTTAACCGGGAGTATATCCAATGAGCAGTTCTTC; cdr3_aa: CASSLTGSISNEQFF
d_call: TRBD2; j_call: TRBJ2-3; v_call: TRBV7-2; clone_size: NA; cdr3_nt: TGTGCCAGCAGCCAAAGCGGGAGGGCCGGTGGGGCACGAGATACGCAGTATTTT; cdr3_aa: CASSQSGRAGGARDTQYF
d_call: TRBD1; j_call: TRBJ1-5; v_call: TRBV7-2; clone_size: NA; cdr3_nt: TGTGCCAGCAGCTTGGGCGGGTTAGGGTCCCAGGGGGACTTACAGCATTTT; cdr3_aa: CASSLGGLGSQGDLQHF
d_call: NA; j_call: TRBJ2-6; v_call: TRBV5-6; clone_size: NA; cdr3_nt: TGTGCCAGCTCGGACAGCGATTCCCTCCCGGCCAACGTCCTGACTTTC; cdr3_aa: CASSDSDSLPANVLTF
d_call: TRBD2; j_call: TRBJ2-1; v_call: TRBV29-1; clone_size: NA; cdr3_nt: TGCAGCGTTGAATCGACTAGCGGCATCTCCTACAATGAGCAGTTCTTC; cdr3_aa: CSVESTSGISYNEQFF
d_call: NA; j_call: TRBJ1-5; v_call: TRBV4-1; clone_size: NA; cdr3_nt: TGCGCCAGCAGCCAAGGTCCAGGCGAGTGGCCCCAGCATTTT; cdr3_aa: CASSQGPGEWPQHF
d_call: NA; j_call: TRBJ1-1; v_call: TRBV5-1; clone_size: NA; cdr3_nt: TGCGCCAGCAGCTCCTGGACAGAGAACACTGAAGCTTTCTTT; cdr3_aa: CASSSWTENTEAFF
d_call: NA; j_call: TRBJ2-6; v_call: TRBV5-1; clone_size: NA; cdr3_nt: TGCGCCAGCAGCCTAGGCGCGGTTAGATCTGGGGCCAACGTCCTGACTTTC; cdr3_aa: CASSLGAVRSGANVLTF
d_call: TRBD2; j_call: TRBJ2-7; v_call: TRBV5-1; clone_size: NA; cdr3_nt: TGCGCCAGCAGCTTGGACGGGACTAGCGCCTACGAGCAGTACTTC; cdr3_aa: CASSLDGTSAYEQYF
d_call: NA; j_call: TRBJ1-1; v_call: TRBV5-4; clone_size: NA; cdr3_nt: TGTGCCAGCAGCCCTCGGAACACTGAAGCTTTCTTT; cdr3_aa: CASSPRNTEAFF
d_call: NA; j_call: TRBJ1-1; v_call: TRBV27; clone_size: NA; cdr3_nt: TGTGCCAGCAGTTTATCGGGGCAGCCCGAAGCTTTCTTT; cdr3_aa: CASSLSGQPEAFF
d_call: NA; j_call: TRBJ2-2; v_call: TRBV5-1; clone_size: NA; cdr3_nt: TGCGCCAGCAGCTTGAGTGACAGCCTTACCACCGGGGAGCTGTTTTTT; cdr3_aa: CASSLSDSLTTGELFF
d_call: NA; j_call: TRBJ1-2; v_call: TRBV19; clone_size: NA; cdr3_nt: TGTGCCAGTAGTATCGGCAGGGACTATGGCTACACCTTC; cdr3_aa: CASSIGRDYGYTF
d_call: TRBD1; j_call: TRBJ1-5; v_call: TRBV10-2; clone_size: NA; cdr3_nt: TGCGCCAGCAGTGAGTCGAAACAGGGGCGGGTGCCCCAGCATTTT; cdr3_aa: CASSESKQGRVPQHF
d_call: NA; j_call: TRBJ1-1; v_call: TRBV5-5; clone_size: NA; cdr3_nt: TGTGCCAGCATCTTCGGGGTGAACACTGAAGCTTTCTTT; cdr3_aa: CASIFGVNTEAFF
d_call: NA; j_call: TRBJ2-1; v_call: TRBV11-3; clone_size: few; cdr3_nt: TGTGCCAGCAATCCAGGGTACAACAATGAGCAGTTCTTC; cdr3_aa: CASNPGYNNEQFF
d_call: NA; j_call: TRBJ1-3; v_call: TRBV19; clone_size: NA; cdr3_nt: TGTGCCAGTAGTATCGTCAGTATATATGGAAACACCATATATTTT; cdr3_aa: CASSIVSIYGNTIYF
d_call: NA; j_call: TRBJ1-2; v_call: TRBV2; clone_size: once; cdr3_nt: TGTGCCAGCAGAGAACTGGCGGATAACTATGGCTACACCTTC; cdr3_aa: CASRELADNYGYTF
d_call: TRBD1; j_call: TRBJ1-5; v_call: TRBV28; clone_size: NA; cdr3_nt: TGTGCCAGCAGTACCCCCCGGACAGGGGGTCAGCCCCAGCATTTT; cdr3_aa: CASSTPRTGGQPQHF
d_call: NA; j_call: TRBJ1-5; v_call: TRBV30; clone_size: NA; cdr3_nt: TGTGCCTGGGGAGGGCAGGGCCACCAGCCCCAGCATTTT; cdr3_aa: CAWGGQGHQPQHF
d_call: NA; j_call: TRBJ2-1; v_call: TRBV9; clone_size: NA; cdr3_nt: TGTGCCAGCAGCGTGCGACAGAGCTCCTACAATGAGCAGTTCTTC; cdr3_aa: CASSVRQSSYNEQFF
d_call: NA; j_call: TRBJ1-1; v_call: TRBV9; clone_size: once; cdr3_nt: TGTGCCAGCAGCAAACAAATACGGAACACTGAAGCTTTCTTT; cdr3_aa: CASSKQIRNTEAFF
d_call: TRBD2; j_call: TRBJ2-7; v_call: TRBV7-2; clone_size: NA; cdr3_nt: TGTGCCAGCAGCCGCGGGGGCTCCTACGAGCAGTACTTC; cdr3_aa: CASSRGGSYEQYF
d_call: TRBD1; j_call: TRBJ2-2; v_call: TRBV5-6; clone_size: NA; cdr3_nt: TGTGCCAGCAGCTCGTCAGCCTGGGACAGAGAGAACACCGGGGAGCTGTTTTTT; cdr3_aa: CASSSSAWDRENTGELFF
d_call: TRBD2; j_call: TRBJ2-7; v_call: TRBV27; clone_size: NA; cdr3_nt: TGTGCCAGCAGTCCGACTAGCGGGGAATACGAGCAGTACTTC; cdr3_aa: CASSPTSGEYEQYF
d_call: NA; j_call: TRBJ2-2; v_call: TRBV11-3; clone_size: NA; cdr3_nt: TGTGCCAGCAGCCTCCCCAGTGGGCAGGGTCCCGGGGAGCTGTTTTTT; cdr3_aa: CASSLPSGQGPGELFF